This entry lists 24 T cell receptor beta chains sequenced from one sample in a study of T-cell memory formation after mild COVID-19. TCRdb called the 5' RACE reads again in MiXCR, with one record for every CDR3 protein. The sample shows hundreds of thousands of distinct CDR3 sequences, 25% to 30% of them seen only once. The sequencing sample was made of PBMCs or a T cell subset sorted from them (not recorded which). The receptors come from an adult woman who had mild COVID-19 (a few samples of this study predate the infection). Cell type and time point are not known.

The CDR3: CASSYATSGEYNEQFF. The DNA for the CDR3 is TGTGCCAGCAGTTACGCTACTAGCGGGGAATACAATGAGCAGTTCTTC. The chain uses TRBV6-2 or TRBV6-3 and TRBJ2-1; TRBD2 matches 10 bases. Looked up from germline, CDR1 is MNHEY and CDR2 is SVGEGT. The CDR3 contains 16 residues. Unmatched junction bases numbered 5, after V lost 2 bases and J lost 4 bases.

The sample holds one count of this clonotype. The germline gene is not matched at one end of the junction; a read error may be the cause. J is TRBJ1-2 and V is TRBV24-1; D possibly corresponds to TRBD1 (5 bases). From germline, CDR1 is KGHDR and CDR2 SFDVKD. The CDR3 is 17 amino acids. The CDR3 protein is CATGDWRPFSRDYGYTF. The CDR3 region has the DNA TGTGCCACCGGTGATTGGCGCCCCTTCTCCAGGGACTATGGCTACACCTTC.

This chain uses TRBV12-3 or TRBV12-4 with TRBJ2-1; no clear D gene. The V and J ends lost 7 bases and 8 bases respectively, with 9 bases between them. The CDR3 loop spans 11 amino acids. This chain's CDR3 is CASTERDEQFF. In DNA form, the CDR3 reads TGTGCCAGCACAGAACGGGATGAGCAGTTCTTC.

This rearrangement joins TRBV3-1 to TRBJ2-7; no reliable D call. Germline lookup yields CDR1 LGHDT and CDR2 YNNKEL (reference sequence). This CDR3 region has 14 residues. Trimming took 5 bases from V and 0 from J, leaving 11 bases between them. CDR3 DNA sequence: TGTGCCAGCAGCTTCCACCGGAGCTCCTACGAGCAGTACTTC. Translated: CASSFHRSSYEQYF.

In its sample, this clonotype was seen a few times. The rearrangement joins TRBV10-3 to TRBJ2-3, with 8 bases matching TRBD2. Trimming took 4 bases from V and 1 from J; bases not matched to a gene: 1. CDR3 length equals 14 residues. CDR1 ENHRY and CDR2 SYGVKD come from the germline V gene. CDR3 region: CAISGRGGTDTQYF. The CDR3 bases are TGTGCCATCAGTGGGCGGGGGGGCACAGATACGCAGTATTTT.

This chain links TRBV18 with TRBJ2-7; D is uncertain. The CDR3 consists of 13 residues. Germline V gene lookup returns CDR1 KGHSH and CDR2 LQKENI. Trimming stripped 1 base from V and 6 bases from J, with 10 bases between. The chain's CDR3 is CASSPHAHLEQYF. The CDR3, as DNA: TGTGCCAGCTCACCACATGCCCATCTCGAGCAGTACTTC. Using reference TRBV18 and TRBJ2-7 for the parts outside the CDR3, the full variable domain is NAGVMQNPRHLVRRRGQEARLRCSPMKGHSHVYWYRQLPEEGLKFMVYLQKENIIDESGMPKERFSAEFPKEGPSILRIQQVVRGDSAAYFCASSPHAHLEQYFGPGTRLTVT.

The chain uses TRBV5-1 and TRBJ1-4; D possibly corresponds to TRBD1 (5 bases). Deletions cut 0 bases from V and 6 bases from J, with 6 bases between. This CDR3 comprises 13 residues. Per germline, CDR1 SGHRS and CDR2 YFSETQ. DNA of the CDR3: TGCGCCAGCAGCTTGGGACAGTATGAAAAACTGTTTTTT. It codes for CASSLGQYEKLFF.

This clonotype was counted only a few times. The V gene is TRBV7-9, the J gene TRBJ1-1; 10 nucleotides match TRBD1. The germline gives CDR1 SEHNR, CDR2 FQNEAQ (reference sequence). This CDR3 has 18 amino acids. V was pared by 4 bases and J by 4 bases, with 15 bases of the junction left unmatched. The DNA of the CDR3 is TGTGCCAGCAGCTCCTACGGGACAGGGGTGATGGAGGCCACTGAAGCTTTCTTT. It translates to CASSSYGTGVMEATEAFF. Drawing the rest from reference TRBV7-9 and TRBJ1-1, the complete variable domain is DTGVSQNPRHKITKRGQNVTFRCDPISEHNRLYWYRQTLGQGPEFLTYFQNEAQLEKSRLLSDRFSAERPKGSFSTLEIQRTEQGDSAMYLCASSSYGTGVMEATEAFFGQGTRLTVV.

Ten or more counts support this clonotype. The chain couples TRBV30 to TRBJ2-1; 9 positions agree with TRBD2. Germline values: CDR1 GTSNPN, CDR2 SVGIG (reference sequence). This CDR3 contains 14 residues. The junction had 6 bases not matched to a gene; V was cut back by 0 bases and J by 9 bases. CDR3 residues: CAWSVRREGTEQFF. The CDR3, as DNA: TGTGCCTGGAGTGTAAGGCGGGAGGGCACTGAGCAGTTCTTC.

This clonotype was detected a few times. The V call is TRBV7-2, the J call TRBJ1-4; possibly TRBD1 for D (5 bases). The V end lost 6 bases, the J end lost 8 bases, and 13 bases lay between the germline ends. The germline CDR1 and CDR2 sequences are SGHTA and FQGNSA. The CDR3 length is 13 residues. In nucleotides, the CDR3 is TGTGCCAGCAGTTCCCAACGGGGGGAAAAACTGTTTTTT. The encoded protein is CASSSQRGEKLFF.

The J gene is TRBJ2-5, the V gene TRBV4-1; 10 bases align to TRBD1. In germline, CDR1 is MGHRA, CDR2 YSYEKL. Unmatched junction bases numbered 7, after V lost 4 bases and J lost 5 bases. There are 15 residues in the CDR3. The CDR3 sequence is CASSLNRDRGETQYF. CDR3 nucleotides: TGCGCCAGCAGCCTTAACCGGGACAGGGGTGAGACCCAGTACTTC.

Comment on this clonotype: The DNA is left out, because the CDR3 cannot be placed on it with certainty; the CDR3 is given as TCRdb lists it. V gene TRBV5-1 combines with J gene TRBJ2-5; the table names TRBD2, a call not compared with the DNA. Germline CDR1 and CDR2: SGHRS and YFSETQ. The CDR3 length is 16 residues, termini included. CDR3 sequence reads: CASSPSVRGAGETQYF.

The chain has TRBV6-5 and TRBJ1-2; D uncertain. The CDR3 is 13 residues long. The germline gives CDR1 MNHEY, CDR2 SVGAGI. Trimming removed 2 bases from V and 3 bases from J, with 7 bases in between. In DNA form, the CDR3 reads TGTGCCAGCAGTTACGACGGGGACTATGGCTACACCTTC. This encodes CASSYDGDYGYTF.

The chain carries TRBV5-1 and TRBJ2-1; 9 bases fit TRBD2. V trimming: 3 bases; J trimming: 4 bases; junction bases outside the gene matches: 11. The CDR3 sequence is 17 residues long. Per germline, CDR1 SGHRS and CDR2 YFSETQ. The DNA for the CDR3 is TGCGCCAGCAGCTCGGCCTTTAGCGGGAGTTCGTACAATGAGCAGTTCTTC. Translation: CASSSAFSGSSYNEQFF.

This clonotype was counted between two and nine times. The chain employs TRBV29-1 and TRBJ1-3; 9 positions match TRBD1. Germline CDR1 SQVTM, CDR2 ANQGSEA. This CDR3 spans 15 amino acids. The J segment lost 1 base and the V segment lost 6 bases, leaving 7 bases of the junction unmatched. The chain's CDR3 is CSVYTGGRSGNTIYF. CDR3 in DNA: TGCAGCGTATATACAGGGGGCCGTTCTGGAAACACCATATATTTT. Full variable domain (remainder filled in from reference TRBV29-1 and TRBJ1-3): SAVISQKPSRDICQRGTSLTIQCQVDSQVTMMFWYRQQPGQSLTLIATANQGSEATYESGFVIDKFPISRPNLTFSTLTVSNMSPEDSSIYLCSVYTGGRSGNTIYFGEGSWLTVV.

This clonotype has a handful of counts. CDR3 sequence: CASSTQGWDSKNIQYF. The DNA of the CDR3 is TGTGCCAGCAGTACACAGGGGTGGGATTCCAAAAACATTCAGTACTTC. J is TRBJ2-4 and V is TRBV9; 7 bases map to TRBD1. CDR3 length: 16 residues. Germline-derived CDR1 and CDR2 are SGDLS and YYNGEE. The J segment lost 2 bases and the V segment lost 5 bases, leaving 10 bases of the junction unmatched.

V usage is TRBV27 and J usage is TRBJ1-6; 7 positions match TRBD1. The junction had 7 bases not matched to a gene; V was cut back by 5 bases and J by 0 bases. The CDR3 has 17 amino acids. The germline V gene encodes CDR1 MNHEY and CDR2 SMNVEV (reference sequence). CDR3 sequence: CASSPRQGHSYNSPLHF. The CDR3 coding sequence is TGTGCCAGCAGTCCTCGACAGGGACACTCCTATAATTCACCCCTCCACTTT.

This clonotype was detected only a few times. The V call is TRBV20-1, the J call TRBJ2-7; the D call may be TRBD1 or TRBD2 (5 bases each). This CDR3 is 14 amino acids long. CDR1 and CDR2 from the germline V gene are DFQATT and SNEGSKA (reference sequence). The V and J ends lost 1 base and 2 bases respectively, with 12 bases between them. The CDR3 spells CSARVGDSTYEQYF. The CDR3 nucleotides read TGCAGTGCTAGAGTGGGAGACAGCACCTACGAGCAGTACTTC.

This sequence joins TRBV9 and TRBJ2-3; perhaps TRBD1 as D (5 bases). The germline V gene has CDR1 SGDLS and CDR2 YYNGEE. The CDR3 length is 15 residues. With 5 bases removed from V and 4 bases from J, the gap between germline ends came to 17 bases. CDR3 nucleotide sequence: TGTGCCAGCAGTCTTGGGTCAGGGATCTCAGATACGCAGTATTTT. Its protein is CASSLGSGISDTQYF.

The V call is TRBV4-1, the J call TRBJ2-2; D uncertain. The V end lost 0 bases, the J end lost 1 base, and 12 bases lay between the germline ends. The CDR3 length is 17 residues. Germline CDR1 and CDR2: MGHRA and YSYEKL. The CDR3 DNA sequence: TGCGCCAGCAGCCAAGATGCCGTAGCTCTGAACACCGGGGAGCTGTTTTTT. Translating it yields CASSQDAVALNTGELFF.

This clonotype appeared once. This chain connects TRBV4-1 to TRBJ1-6; the D is unclear. The V end lost 0 bases, the J end lost 7 bases, and 16 bases lay between the germline ends. CDR1 MGHRA and CDR2 YSYEKL come from the germline V gene. The CDR3 is 17 amino acids. The CDR3 sequence: CASSQDLRQPPNSPLHF. In DNA, the CDR3 is TGCGCCAGCAGCCAAGATTTAAGGCAGCCACCGAATTCACCCCTCCACTTT.

J is TRBJ1-3 and V is TRBV20-1; D gene uncertain. This CDR3 comprises 13 residues. Per the germline V gene, CDR1 is DFQATT and CDR2 is SNEGSKA (reference sequence). V lost 2 bases and J 3 bases, leaving 8 bases between the germline ends. In DNA form, the CDR3 reads TGCAGTGCTAGAAAGGGAGGTGGAAACACCATATATTTT. Residues: CSARKGGGNTIYF.

This clonotype was counted only a few times. The gene calls are TRBV3-1 and TRBJ1-2; TRBD1 aligns across 7 bases. CDR1 and CDR2 from the germline V gene are LGHDT and YNNKEL (reference sequence). This CDR3 has 13 residues. The junction had 1 base not matched to a gene; V was cut back by 4 bases and J by 2 bases. This CDR3 is CASSRQGNYGYTF. The CDR3 region has the DNA TGTGCCAGCAGCCGACAGGGCAACTATGGCTACACCTTC.

This clonotype was picked up a small number of times. The chain employs TRBV5-1 and TRBJ2-1, with D perhaps assigned TRBD1 or TRBD2 (6 bases each). CDR1 and CDR2 from the germline V gene are SGHRS and YFSETQ. With 1 base removed from V and 9 bases from J, the gap between germline ends came to 20 bases. This CDR3 spans 16 amino acids. DNA for the CDR3: TGCGCCAGCAGCTTGAACAAGGGGGGAAGAAGGAGTGAGCAGTTCTTC. Encoded protein: CASSLNKGGRRSEQFF.